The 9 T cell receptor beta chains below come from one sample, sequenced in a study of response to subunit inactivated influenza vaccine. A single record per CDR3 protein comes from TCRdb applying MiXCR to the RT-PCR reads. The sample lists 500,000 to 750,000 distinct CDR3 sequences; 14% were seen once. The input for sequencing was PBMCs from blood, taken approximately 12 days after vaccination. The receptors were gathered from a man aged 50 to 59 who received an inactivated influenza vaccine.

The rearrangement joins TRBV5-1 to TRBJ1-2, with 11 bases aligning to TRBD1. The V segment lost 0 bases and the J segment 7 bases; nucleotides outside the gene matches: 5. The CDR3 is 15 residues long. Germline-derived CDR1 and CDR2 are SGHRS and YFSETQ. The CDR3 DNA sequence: TGCGCCAGCAGCTTGGGCGGACAGGGGGCGCGTGGCTACACCTTC. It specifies CASSLGGQGARGYTF.

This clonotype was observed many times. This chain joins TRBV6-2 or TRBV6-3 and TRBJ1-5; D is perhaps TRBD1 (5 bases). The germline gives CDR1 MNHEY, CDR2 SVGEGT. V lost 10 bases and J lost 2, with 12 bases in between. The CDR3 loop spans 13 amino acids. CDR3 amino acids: CATVGTGNQPQHF. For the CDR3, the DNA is TGTGCCACCGTTGGGACCGGCAATCAGCCCCAGCATTTT.

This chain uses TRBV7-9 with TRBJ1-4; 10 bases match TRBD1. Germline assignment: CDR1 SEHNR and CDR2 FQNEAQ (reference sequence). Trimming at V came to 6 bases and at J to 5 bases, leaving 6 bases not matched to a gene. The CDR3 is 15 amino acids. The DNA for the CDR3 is TGTGCCAGCAGTCGGGACAGGGGTAGAAATGAAAAACTGTTTTTT. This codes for CASSRDRGRNEKLFF. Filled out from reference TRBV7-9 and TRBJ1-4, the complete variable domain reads DTGVSQNPRHKITKRGQNVTFRCDPISEHNRLYWYRQTLGQGPEFLTYFQNEAQLEKSRLLSDRFSAERPKGSFSTLEIQRTEQGDSAMYLCASSRDRGRNEKLFFGSGTQLSVL.

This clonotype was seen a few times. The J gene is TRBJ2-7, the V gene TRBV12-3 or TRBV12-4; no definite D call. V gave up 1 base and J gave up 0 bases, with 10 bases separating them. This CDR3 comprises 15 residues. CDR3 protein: CASSLGSRVSYEQYF. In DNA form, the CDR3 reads TGTGCCAGCAGTTTAGGGTCCCGGGTCTCCTACGAGCAGTACTTC.

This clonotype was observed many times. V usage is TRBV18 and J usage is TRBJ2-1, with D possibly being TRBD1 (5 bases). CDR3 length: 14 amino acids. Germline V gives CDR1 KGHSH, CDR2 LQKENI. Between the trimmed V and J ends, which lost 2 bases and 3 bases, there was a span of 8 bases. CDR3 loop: CASSPDRNYNEQFF. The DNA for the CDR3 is TGTGCCAGCTCACCAGACAGAAACTACAATGAGCAGTTCTTC.

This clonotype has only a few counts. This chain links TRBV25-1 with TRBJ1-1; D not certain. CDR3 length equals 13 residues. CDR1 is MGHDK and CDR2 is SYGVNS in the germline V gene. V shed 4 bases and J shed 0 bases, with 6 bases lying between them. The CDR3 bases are TGTGCCAGCAGTGCCGGGGTGAACACTGAAGCTTTCTTT. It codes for CASSAGVNTEAFF.

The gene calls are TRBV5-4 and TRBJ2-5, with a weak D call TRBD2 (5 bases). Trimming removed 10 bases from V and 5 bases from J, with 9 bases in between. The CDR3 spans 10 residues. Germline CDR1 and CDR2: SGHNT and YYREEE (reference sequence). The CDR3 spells CAGGWETQYF. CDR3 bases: TGTGCCGGCGGGTGGGAGACCCAGTACTTC.

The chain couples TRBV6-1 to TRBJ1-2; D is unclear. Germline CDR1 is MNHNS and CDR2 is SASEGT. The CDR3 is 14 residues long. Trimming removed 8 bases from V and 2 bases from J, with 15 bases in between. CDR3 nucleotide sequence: TGTGCCAGCTCCCTCGACCAGGCAAACTATGGCTACACCTTC. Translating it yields CASSLDQANYGYTF.

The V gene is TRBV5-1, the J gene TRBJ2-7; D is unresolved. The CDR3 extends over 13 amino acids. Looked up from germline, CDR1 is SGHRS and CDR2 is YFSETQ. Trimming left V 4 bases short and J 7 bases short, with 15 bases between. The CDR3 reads CASSPGPGIEQYF. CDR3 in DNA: TGCGCCAGCAGCCCCGGTCCGGGTATAGAGCAGTACTTC.